These T cell receptor beta chains were read from a single sample in a study of shared clonotypes between healthy human individuals. The method was immunoSEQ multiplex PCR; TCRdb's version includes in-frame clones alone and lacks a portion of them. Altogether 650,000 to 700,000 clones are present, roughly 88% being singletons, with the ten largest covering 34%. Sample: memory CD8+ T cells from PBMCs. These receptor sequences come from a man aged 18 to 30 in good health. Some clones in this sample may be carry-over from other donors' samples. Both conserved end residues are part of each CDR3. A D gene is named only where the DNA matches it firmly. The listing skips clone size in some rows; elsewhere it reads once, few, many or a size class.

j_call d_call v_call clone_size cdr3_aa cdr3_nt
TRBJ2-7 NA TRBV9 NA CASSVGEGIGYEQYF TGTGCCAGCAGCGTAGGGGAAGGGATTGGTTACGAGCAGTACTTC
TRBJ2-7 TRBD2 TRBV29-1 NA CSALGLAGGPTYEQYF TGCAGCGCCCTGGGACTAGCGGGAGGGCCTACCTACGAGCAGTACTTC
TRBJ2-4 NA TRBV6-4 NA CASSDSRWGIQYF TGTGCCAGCAGTGACTCACGGTGGGGTATTCAGTACTTC
TRBJ2-7 NA TRBV11-2 NA CASSLDIGSAYEQYF TGTGCCAGCAGCTTAGACATCGGGAGCGCCTACGAGCAGTACTTC
TRBJ2-3 TRBD2 TRBV6-5 NA CASSYGVGLATDTQYF TGTGCCAGCAGTTATGGAGTGGGACTAGCCACAGATACGCAGTATTTT
TRBJ2-3 TRBD2 TRBV7-2 NA CASSSGTSGRTSTDTQYF TGTGCCAGCAGCTCCGGGACTAGCGGGAGGACGAGCACAGATACGCAGTATTTT
TRBJ1-4 NA TRBV28 NA CASRTGALNEKLFF TGTGCCAGCAGAACCGGGGCCCTAAATGAAAAACTGTTTTTT
TRBJ1-5 NA TRBV7-9 NA CASSRTRDNQPQHF TGTGCCAGCAGCCGCACCCGCGATAATCAGCCCCAGCATTTT
TRBJ2-7 NA TRBV6-1 NA CASSETSWGYEQYF TGTGCCAGCAGTGAAACGAGCTGGGGCTACGAGCAGTACTTC
TRBJ1-1 NA TRBV18 NA CASSPSRTWGPEAFF TGTGCCAGCTCACCCTCACGTACGTGGGGGCCTGAAGCTTTCTTT
TRBJ1-5 NA TRBV9 NA CASSVDLSNQPQHF TGTGCCAGCAGCGTAGATCTGAGCAATCAGCCCCAGCATTTT
TRBJ1-5 NA TRBV5-5 NA CASSPTAYNQPQHF TGTGCCAGCAGCCCGACAGCGTACAATCAGCCCCAGCATTTT
TRBJ2-2 TRBD1 TRBV5-6 NA CASSFGTATGELFF TGTGCCAGCAGCTTTGGGACAGCCACCGGGGAGCTGTTTTTT
TRBJ1-1 NA TRBV4-1 NA CASSPQVRQQNTEAFF TGCGCCAGCAGCCCCCAGGTAAGACAGCAGAACACTGAAGCTTTCTTT
TRBJ1-1 NA TRBV27 NA CASHFRGRSNTEAFF TGTGCCAGCCACTTCAGGGGCCGTTCGAACACTGAAGCTTTCTTT
TRBJ2-7 NA TRBV27 NA CASSLSGEQYF TGTGCCAGCAGTTTATCCGGCGAGCAGTACTTC
TRBJ1-5 NA TRBV4-1 NA CASSRGTGLDQPQHF TGCGCCAGCAGCCGCGGGACCGGTCTCGATCAGCCCCAGCATTTT
TRBJ1-1 NA TRBV7-6 NA CASSLLYPGAVTEAFF TGTGCCAGCAGCTTATTGTACCCGGGAGCGGTCACTGAAGCTTTCTTT
TRBJ2-7 NA TRBV6-6 many CASSYGQGIDEQYF TGTGCCAGCAGTTACGGGCAGGGGATCGACGAGCAGTACTTC
TRBJ2-1 TRBD2 TRBV28 NA CASSFGASGYNEQFF TGTGCCAGCAGTTTCGGAGCTAGCGGCTACAATGAGCAGTTCTTC
TRBJ2-7 TRBD1 TRBV7-9 NA CASSFSGTAYEQYF TGTGCCAGCAGCTTTTCCGGGACAGCTTACGAGCAGTACTTC
TRBJ2-3 TRBD2 TRBV7-9 NA CATRTSGTDTQYF TGTGCTACGCGGACTAGCGGCACAGATACGCAGTATTTT
TRBJ1-1 NA TRBV4-2 NA CASSQEGGYRPGEAFF TGTGCCAGCAGCCAAGAGGGGGGTTACAGGCCGGGTGAAGCTTTCTTT
TRBJ2-7 TRBD2 TRBV29-1 NA CSVEGTSGEQYF TGCAGCGTTGAGGGGACTAGCGGCGAGCAGTACTTC
TRBJ2-3 NA TRBV2 NA CASSPIDTQYF TGTGCCAGCAGCCCGATAGATACGCAGTATTTT
TRBJ2-7 NA TRBV5-1 NA CASSLVGGSYEQYF TGCGCCAGCAGCTTGGTCGGCGGTTCCTACGAGCAGTACTTC
TRBJ1-1 TRBD1 TRBV4-3 NA CASSHLGGETEAFF TGCGCCAGCAGCCACCTAGGGGGCGAGACTGAAGCTTTCTTT
TRBJ1-2 NA TRBV6-5 NA CASNTASNYGYTF TGTGCCAGTAATACGGCGTCTAACTATGGCTACACCTTC
TRBJ1-5 TRBD1 TRBV27 NA CASSPDRAEQPQHF TGTGCCAGCAGTCCCGACAGGGCGGAGCAGCCCCAGCATTTT
TRBJ2-3 TRBD2 TRBV7-2 NA CASTPIAGVRASTDTQYF TGTGCCAGCACCCCTATAGCGGGAGTTAGGGCGAGCACAGATACGCAGTATTTT
TRBJ2-2 NA TRBV19 NA CASSIAGGLAPGELFF TGTGCCAGTAGTATAGCGGGCGGGTTGGCGCCCGGGGAGCTGTTTTTT
TRBJ2-7 NA TRBV6-6 NA CASSYSTPLSYEQYF TGTGCCAGCAGTTACTCGACGCCCCTCTCCTACGAGCAGTACTTC
TRBJ2-7 NA TRBV28 once CASSFLEGSYEQYF TGTGCCAGCAGTTTTCTAGAGGGATCCTACGAGCAGTACTTC
TRBJ2-7 NA TRBV9 NA CASGPPYEQYF TGTGCCAGCGGCCCCCCCTACGAGCAGTACTTC
TRBJ2-1 TRBD2 TRBV28 NA CASRGLAGGTYNEQFF TGTGCCAGCAGGGGACTAGCGGGGGGAACCTACAATGAGCAGTTCTTC
TRBJ1-2 TRBD1 TRBV6-5 NA CASSYLGQEYGYTF TGTGCCAGCAGTTACTTGGGACAGGAGTATGGCTACACCTTC
TRBJ2-5 TRBD2 TRBV28 NA CASSLLAAQETQYF TGTGCCAGCAGTTTGCTAGCGGCCCAAGAGACCCAGTACTTC
TRBJ1-1 NA TRBV4-1 NA CASSQATGMRNTEAFF TGCGCCAGCAGCCAAGCCACAGGGATGAGGAACACTGAAGCTTTCTTT
TRBJ2-3 NA TRBV7-9 NA CASSHGTDTQYF TGTGCCAGCAGCCATGGGACAGATACGCAGTATTTT
TRBJ1-5 TRBD1 TRBV28 NA CASSRTGADQPQHF TGTGCCAGCAGTCGGACAGGGGCCGATCAGCCCCAGCATTTT
TRBJ1-5 NA TRBV6-5 NA CASSPNRQRGQPQHF TGTGCCAGCAGTCCGAATCGACAGAGAGGTCAGCCCCAGCATTTT
TRBJ2-3 TRBD2 TRBV5-4 few CASSPTSGRTLPTDTQYF TGTGCCAGCAGCCCAACTAGCGGGAGAACCCTACCCACAGATACGCAGTATTTT
TRBJ2-2 TRBD1 TRBV7-2 NA CASSLSGQPSNTGELFF TGTGCCAGCAGCTTATCGGGACAGCCCTCGAACACCGGGGAGCTGTTTTTT
TRBJ2-2 NA TRBV4-1 NA CASSQAQGNGELFF TGCGCCAGCAGCCAAGCCCAAGGTAACGGGGAGCTGTTTTTT
TRBJ2-5 NA TRBV28 NA CASSPRGEEETQYF TGTGCCAGCAGCCCAAGAGGGGAGGAAGAGACCCAGTACTTC
TRBJ2-7 NA TRBV10-3 NA CAINKKSGGGNYEQYF TGTGCCATCAACAAGAAATCGGGGGGCGGTAACTACGAGCAGTACTTC
TRBJ2-3 TRBD1 TRBV9 once CASSAAGTGLDTQYF TGTGCCAGCAGCGCGGCCGGGACAGGGTTAGATACGCAGTATTTT
TRBJ2-7 TRBD2 TRBV7-9 once CASSPVAGGPYEQYF TGTGCCAGCAGCCCCGTAGCGGGAGGGCCTTACGAGCAGTACTTC
TRBJ2-7 TRBD2 TRBV6-5 NA CASSYFSGSSYEQYF TGTGCCAGCAGTTACTTTAGCGGGAGCTCCTACGAGCAGTACTTC
TRBJ1-1 NA TRBV4-1 NA CASSQEPAGRNTEAFF TGCGCCAGCAGCCAAGAACCTGCGGGGCGAAACACTGAAGCTTTCTTT
TRBJ2-3 NA TRBV19 NA CASSMFGDPTDTQYF TGTGCCAGTAGTATGTTCGGGGATCCCACAGATACGCAGTATTTT
TRBJ1-2 NA TRBV28 NA CASSQPGHLPRGYGYTF TGTGCCAGCAGTCAACCGGGACACCTCCCTCGGGGCTATGGCTACACCTTC